This TCR beta chain was identified in a study of CD8 T cells in ankylosing spondylitis. V was shortened by 1 base and J by 7 bases, with 11 bases between the two germline ends. Germline V lookup: CDR1 SGHVS, CDR2 FQNEAQ. The CDR3 extends over 14 amino acids. This clonotype has a count of ten or more. Its antigen is not known. Broader study findings: In ankylosing spondylitis blood, a motif of roughly eight highly homologous TCR beta variants appeared characteristic. Earlier studies detected some motif variants in reactive arthritis synovial fluid and blood. Clones linked to disease were reported to show significant enrichment in matched ankylosing spondylitis synovial fluid. Clones linked with disease were CD8+ and fairly uncommon in the peripheral blood.

TCRdb passed the 5' RACE reads through MiXCR, listing each CDR3 protein once. This table has more than 400,000 distinct CDR3 sequences, about 5% appearing once. The rearrangement joins TRBV7-8 to TRBJ2-1; D not certain. The receptor was isolated from a male donor with ankylosing spondylitis. The sample comprised blood, either unsorted or a sorted T cell fraction (not recorded which). CDR3 sequence reads: CASSLGRTANEQFF. DNA of the CDR3: TGTGCCAGCAGCTTAGGGCGGACGGCTAATGAGCAGTTCTTC.